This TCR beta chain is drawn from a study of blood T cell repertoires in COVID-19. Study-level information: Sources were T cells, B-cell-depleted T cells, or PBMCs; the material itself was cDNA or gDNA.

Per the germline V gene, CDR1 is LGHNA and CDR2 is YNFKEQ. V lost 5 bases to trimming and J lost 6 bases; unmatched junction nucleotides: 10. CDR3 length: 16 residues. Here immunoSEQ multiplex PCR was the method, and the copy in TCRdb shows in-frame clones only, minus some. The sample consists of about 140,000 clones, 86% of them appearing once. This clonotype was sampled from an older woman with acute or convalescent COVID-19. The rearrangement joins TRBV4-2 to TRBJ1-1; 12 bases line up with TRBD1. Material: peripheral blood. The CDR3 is CASSSGQGAGGAEAFF. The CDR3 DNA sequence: TGTGCCAGCAGCTCGGGACAGGGGGCCGGTGGGGCTGAAGCTTTCTTT.